These T cell receptor beta chains were read from a single sample in a study of cytomegalovirus exposure and HLA in healthy donors. Only in-frame clones appear in the TCRdb table, and some are missing; sequencing was by immunoSEQ multiplex PCR. The table lists 250,000 to 350,000 clones, just over 85% of them singletons, with roughly 4% in the top ten. Sequencing used PBMCs. The receptors stem from a man in his forties in good health and CMV-seropositive. The conserved cysteine and the conserved F or W are not part of the CDR3 here.

TRBV29-1,TRBJ1-2,11,SGRRLGGDGYT
TRBV7-6,TRBJ2-7,12,ASSPTGGLYEQY
TRBV19,TRBJ1-2,13,ASRPGTGGFYGYT
TRBV19,TRBJ2-7,14,ASSIATSGVSYEQY
TRBV5-5,TRBJ1-3,10,ASQLLGNTIY
TRBV7-2,TRBJ2-7,14,ASSVRSTGKFYEQY
TRBV27,TRBJ2-3,12,ASSLGTSPDTQY
TRBV19,TRBJ2-3,14,ASSPKRRESADTQY
TRBV7-2,TRBJ1-2,17,ASSSEGLYRGGSGYGYT
TRBV7-9,TRBJ2-5,12,ASSPQSGLETQY
TRBV21-1,TRBJ2-7,11,ASSKVHSYEQY